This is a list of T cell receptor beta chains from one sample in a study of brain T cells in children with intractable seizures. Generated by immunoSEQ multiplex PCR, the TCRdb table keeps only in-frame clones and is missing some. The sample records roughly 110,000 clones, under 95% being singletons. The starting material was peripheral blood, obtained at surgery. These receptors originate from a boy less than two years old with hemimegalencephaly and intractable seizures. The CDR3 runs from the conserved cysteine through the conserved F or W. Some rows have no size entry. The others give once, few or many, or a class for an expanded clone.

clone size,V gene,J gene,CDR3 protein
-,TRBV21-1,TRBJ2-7,CASSKYSLYKGLLSYEQYF
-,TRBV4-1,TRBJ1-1,CASSQDRRARANTEAFF
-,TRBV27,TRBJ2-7,CASSSRTSGRRWEQYF
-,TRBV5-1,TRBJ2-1,CASSPGDLPNEQFF
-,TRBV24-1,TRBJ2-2,CATSDLGGAARTGELFF
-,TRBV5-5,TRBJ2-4,CASSPGTGRAKNIQYF
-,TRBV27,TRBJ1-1,CASSLFGGTEAFF
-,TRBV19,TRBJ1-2,CASSNGLYGYTF
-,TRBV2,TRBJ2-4,CASSEIPGGVENIQYF
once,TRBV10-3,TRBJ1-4,CAISERNEKLFF
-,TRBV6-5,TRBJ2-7,CASSYRGAGEQYF
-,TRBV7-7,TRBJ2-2,CASSPDVGRGRTGELFF
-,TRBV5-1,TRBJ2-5,CASNVASGRAETQYF
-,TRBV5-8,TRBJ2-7,CASRKDRPTYEQYF
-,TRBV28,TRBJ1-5,CASTAPRHNNQPQHF
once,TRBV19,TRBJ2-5,CASSTGTGGGETQYF
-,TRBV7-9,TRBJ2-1,CASGISGSPFIEQFF
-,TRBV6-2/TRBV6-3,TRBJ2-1,CASSPQRESWSRSYNEQFF
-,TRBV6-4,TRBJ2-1,CASSRTYGLAGVSEQFF
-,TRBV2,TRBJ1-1,CASSGGASRNTEAFF
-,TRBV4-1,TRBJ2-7,CASSQEGDYGSYEQYF
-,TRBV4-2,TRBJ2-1,CASSQVLAGGNNEQFF
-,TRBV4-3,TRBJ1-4,CASSQDLSPGENEKLFF
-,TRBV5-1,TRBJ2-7,CASSLGGGASEQYF
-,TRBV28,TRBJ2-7,CASRQASSYEQYF
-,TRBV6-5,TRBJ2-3,CASSYGGLAEYF
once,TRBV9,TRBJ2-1,CASTLAGGPPNEQFF
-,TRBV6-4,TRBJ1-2,CASSDSAPGTPNYGYTF